The clone carrying this T cell receptor (beta chain) has just one count. No antigen is known for it. The entry originates in a study of CD8+ T cells in alopecia areata. Peripheral blood, together with lesional scalp punch biopsies, was collected from alopecia areata patients. The CDR3 is 13 residues long. Germline V lookup: CDR1 SGDLS, CDR2 YYNGEE. The germline V and J ends were trimmed by 4 bases and 7 bases, with 14 bases remaining between them. Extracted from the samples, RNA was reverse transcribed into cDNA to serve as the sequencing template. Method: immunoSEQ multiplex PCR; TCRdb's copy keeps in-frame clones and lacks some. The repertoire holds 70,000 or so clones, approximately 61% seen once, with approximately 17% in the top ten. The study's findings and limits: Lesional scalp, especially alopecia totalis/universalis, showed higher clonality than normal scalp. Sharing of TCR sequences between patients (possibly for HLA-related reasons) was less clear than in mice.

The source material was CD8+ T cells sorted from blood, sampled at week 0. This sequence joins TRBV9 and TRBJ1-1; D ambiguous. This clonotype was sampled from a human donor with alopecia areata. CDR3 loop: CASSPYDGFEAFF. The CDR3 DNA is TGTGCCAGCAGCCCATACGACGGTTTTGAAGCTTTCTTT. Complete variable domain (other parts from reference TRBV9 and TRBJ1-1): DSGVTQTPKHLITATGQRVTLRCSPRSGDLSVYWYQQSLDQGLQFLIQYYNGEERAKGNILERFSAQQFPDLHSELNLSSLELGDSALYFCASSPYDGFEAFFGQGTRLTVV.